This T cell receptor beta chain derives from a study of CD8+CD57+ T cells in acquired aplastic anemia. Study summary: Sorted cells (CD4+ and CD8+) yielded DNA amounts that averaged about 3.1 ug. The average read count for CD4+ cells in healthy donors was around 9.9 million. Overall study findings and caveats: Between the patient and control groups, CD8+ Simpson's diversity did not differ significantly. The number of CD8+ CDR3 sequences shared by patients and controls was twenty-nine.

The germline V gene has CDR1 LNHDA and CDR2 SQIVND (reference sequence). The CDR3 sequence runs 14 residues, both termini included. As concerns this clonotype: What it recognizes is unknown. This is likely a read error, given that the CDR3 carries no conserved phenylalanine or tryptophan at its end. It is unclear where the CDR3 begins or ends on the DNA, so no DNA is shown, and the CDR3 is as TCRdb lists it.

Template material for TCR beta VDJ and CDR3 profiling consisted of genomic DNA. A single record per CDR3 protein comes from TCRdb applying MiXCR to the reads. The top ten hold 4% of the sample, which has just over 400,000 distinct CDR3 sequences, around 72% seen once. The sequenced material came from sorted CD4+, CD8+, or CD8+CD57+ T cells (not recorded which) from PBMCs. The receptor comes from a human donor in good health, serving as a control. The rearrangement uses TRBV19 and TRBJ1-4; the D call of TRBD1 is as the table states it, not checked on the DNA. The CDR3 here is CASSIAILGLDMVA.